This T cell receptor beta chain was observed in a study of control samples from healthy donors and cancer patients. The length of the CDR3 is 16 residues. Trimming stripped 4 bases from V and 2 bases from J, with 17 bases between. Germline lookup yields CDR1 SGDLS and CDR2 YYNGEE. Assay used: immunoSEQ multiplex PCR; TCRdb lists only in-frame clones, some missing. The table has approximately 100,000 clones, around 88% seen once. The sequence was collected from a woman aged 45-60 years in good health. The chain joins TRBV9 to TRBJ2-3; D call uncertain. The sample consisted of blood. CDR3 in DNA: TGTGCCAGCAGCTTAACTCCCTCTCCCCTCACAGATACGCAGTATTTT. As protein: CASSLTPSPLTDTQYF. Complete variable domain (other parts from reference TRBV9 and TRBJ2-3): DSGVTQTPKHLITATGQRVTLRCSPRSGDLSVYWYQQSLDQGLQFLIQYYNGEERAKGNILERFSAQQFPDLHSELNLSSLELGDSALYFCASSLTPSPLTDTQYFGPGTRLTVL.